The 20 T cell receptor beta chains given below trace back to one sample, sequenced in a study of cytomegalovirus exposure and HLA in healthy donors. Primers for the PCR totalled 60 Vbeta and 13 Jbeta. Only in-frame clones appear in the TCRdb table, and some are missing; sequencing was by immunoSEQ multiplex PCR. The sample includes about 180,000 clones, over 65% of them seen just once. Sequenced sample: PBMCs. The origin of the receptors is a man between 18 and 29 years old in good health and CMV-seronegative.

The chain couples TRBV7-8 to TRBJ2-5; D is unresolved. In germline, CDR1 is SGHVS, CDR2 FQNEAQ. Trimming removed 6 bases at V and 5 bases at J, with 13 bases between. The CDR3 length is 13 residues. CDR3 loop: CASRVRAGETQYF. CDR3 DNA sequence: TGTGCCAGCAGAGTGAGAGCCGGGGAGACCCAGTACTTC.

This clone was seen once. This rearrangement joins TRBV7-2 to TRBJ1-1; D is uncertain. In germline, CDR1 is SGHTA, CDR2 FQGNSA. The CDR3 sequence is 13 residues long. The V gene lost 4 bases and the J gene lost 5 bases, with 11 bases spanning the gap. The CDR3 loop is CASSSRVRTEAFF. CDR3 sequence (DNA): TGTGCCAGCAGCTCACGGGTTCGGACTGAAGCTTTCTTT.

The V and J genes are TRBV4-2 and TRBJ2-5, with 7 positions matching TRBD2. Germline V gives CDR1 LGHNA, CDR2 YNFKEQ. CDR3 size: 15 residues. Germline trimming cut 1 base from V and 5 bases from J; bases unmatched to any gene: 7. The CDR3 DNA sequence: TGTGCCAGCAGCCAAGTACTAGCGCCCGGGGAGACCCAGTACTTC. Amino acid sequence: CASSQVLAPGETQYF.

The CDR3 coding sequence is TGTGCCAGCAGCACCACAGGGGGCAAGAACACCGGGGAGCTGTTTTTT. Translation: CASSTTGGKNTGELFF. This chain uses TRBV7-2 with TRBJ2-2; 9 bases align to TRBD1. Unmatched junction bases numbered 5, after V lost 5 bases and J lost 1 base. This CDR3 is built from 16 residues. CDR1 is SGHTA, CDR2 FQGNSA, per germline.

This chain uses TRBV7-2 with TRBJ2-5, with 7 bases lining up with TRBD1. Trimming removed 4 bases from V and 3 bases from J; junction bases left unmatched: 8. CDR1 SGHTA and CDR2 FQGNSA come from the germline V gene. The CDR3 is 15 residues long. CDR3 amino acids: CASSSTGTVKETQYF. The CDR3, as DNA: TGTGCCAGCAGCTCAACCGGGACAGTAAAAGAGACCCAGTACTTC.

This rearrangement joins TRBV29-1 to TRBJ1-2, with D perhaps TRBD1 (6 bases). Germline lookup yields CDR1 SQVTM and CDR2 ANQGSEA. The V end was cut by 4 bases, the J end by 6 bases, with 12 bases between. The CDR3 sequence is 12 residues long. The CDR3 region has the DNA TGCAGCGTTGGGGGGCAGGGCGATGGCTACACCTTC. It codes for CSVGGQGDGYTF. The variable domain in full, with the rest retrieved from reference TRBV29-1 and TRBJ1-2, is SAVISQKPSRDICQRGTSLTIQCQVDSQVTMMFWYRQQPGQSLTLIATANQGSEATYESGFVIDKFPISRPNLTFSTLTVSNMSPEDSSIYLCSVGGQGDGYTFGSGTRLTVV.

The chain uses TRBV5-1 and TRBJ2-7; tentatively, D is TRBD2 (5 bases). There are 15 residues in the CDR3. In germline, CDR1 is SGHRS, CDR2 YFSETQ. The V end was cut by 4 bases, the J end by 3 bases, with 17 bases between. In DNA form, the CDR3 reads TGCGCCAGCAGCGCCAACAGCGGCGGACGCTACGAGCAGTACTTC. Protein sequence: CASSANSGGRYEQYF. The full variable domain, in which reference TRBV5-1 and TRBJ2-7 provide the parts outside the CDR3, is KAGVTQTPRYLIKTRGQQVTLSCSPISGHRSVSWYQQTPGQGLQFLFEYFSETQRNKGNFPGRFSGRQFSNSRSEMNVSTLELGDSALYLCASSANSGGRYEQYFGPGTRLTVT.

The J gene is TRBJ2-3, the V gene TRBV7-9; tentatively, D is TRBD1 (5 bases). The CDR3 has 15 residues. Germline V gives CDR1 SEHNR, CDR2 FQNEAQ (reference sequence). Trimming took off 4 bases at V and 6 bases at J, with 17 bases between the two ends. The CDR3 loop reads CASSSWGLLSDTQYF. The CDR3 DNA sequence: TGTGCCAGCAGCTCCTGGGGCTTACTCTCGGATACGCAGTATTTT.

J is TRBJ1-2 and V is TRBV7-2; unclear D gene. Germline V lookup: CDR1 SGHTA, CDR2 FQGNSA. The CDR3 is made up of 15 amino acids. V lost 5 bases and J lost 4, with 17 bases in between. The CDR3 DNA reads TGTGCCAGCAGCCGAGGTGGAGGGTTCGGCTATGGCTACACCTTC. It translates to CASSRGGGFGYGYTF.

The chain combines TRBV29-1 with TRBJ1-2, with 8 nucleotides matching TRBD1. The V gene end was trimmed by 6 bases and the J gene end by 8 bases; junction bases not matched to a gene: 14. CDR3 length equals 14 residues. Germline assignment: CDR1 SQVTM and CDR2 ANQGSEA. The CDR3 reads CSVDYGTGIGGYTF. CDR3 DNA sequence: TGCAGCGTCGACTACGGGACAGGAATCGGCGGCTACACCTTC.

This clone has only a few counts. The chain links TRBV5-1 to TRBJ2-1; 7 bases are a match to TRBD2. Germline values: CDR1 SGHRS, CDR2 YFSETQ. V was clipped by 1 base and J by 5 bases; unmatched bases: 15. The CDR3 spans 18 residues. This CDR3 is CASSLRLAGSAGHNEQFF. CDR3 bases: TGCGCCAGCAGCTTGAGGTTGGCGGGATCAGCGGGGCACAATGAGCAGTTCTTC.

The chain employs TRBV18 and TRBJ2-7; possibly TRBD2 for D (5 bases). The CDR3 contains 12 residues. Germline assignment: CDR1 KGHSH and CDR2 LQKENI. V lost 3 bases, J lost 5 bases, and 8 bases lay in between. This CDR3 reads CASSPVRDEQYF. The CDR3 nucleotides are TGTGCCAGCTCACCTGTGAGGGACGAGCAGTACTTC.

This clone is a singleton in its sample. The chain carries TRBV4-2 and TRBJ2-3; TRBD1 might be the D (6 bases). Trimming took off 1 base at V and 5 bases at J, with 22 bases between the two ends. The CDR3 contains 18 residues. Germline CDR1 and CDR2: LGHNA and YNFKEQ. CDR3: CASSQVESTQGRKDTQYF. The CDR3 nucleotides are TGTGCCAGCAGCCAAGTTGAGTCCACGCAGGGGCGGAAAGATACGCAGTATTTT.

This CDR3 reads CASSVSPFSGGPYEQYF. The CDR3 DNA reads as TGTGCCAGCAGCGTATCCCCTTTTAGCGGGGGGCCCTACGAGCAGTACTTC. This chain uses TRBV9 with TRBJ2-7; 10 bases are shared with TRBD2. The trim removed 1 base at V and 2 bases at J, leaving 9 bases unmatched. Looked up from germline, CDR1 is SGDLS and CDR2 is YYNGEE. The length of the CDR3 is 17 residues.

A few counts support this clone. The CDR3 region is CASGTFVSYEQYF. The CDR3 nucleotides are TGTGCCAGTGGGACTTTCGTCTCCTACGAGCAGTACTTC. The chain has TRBV2 and TRBJ2-7, with D perhaps TRBD2 (6 bases). Trimming removed 9 bases from V and 0 bases from J, with 12 bases in between. The CDR3 extends over 13 amino acids. Germline CDR1 is SNHLY and CDR2 is FYNNEI.

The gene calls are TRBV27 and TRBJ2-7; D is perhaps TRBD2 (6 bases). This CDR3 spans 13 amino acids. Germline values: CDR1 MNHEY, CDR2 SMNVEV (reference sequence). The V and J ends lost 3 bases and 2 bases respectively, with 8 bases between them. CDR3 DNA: TGTGCCAGCAGTTTCGGACTAACCTACGAGCAGTACTTC. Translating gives CASSFGLTYEQYF.

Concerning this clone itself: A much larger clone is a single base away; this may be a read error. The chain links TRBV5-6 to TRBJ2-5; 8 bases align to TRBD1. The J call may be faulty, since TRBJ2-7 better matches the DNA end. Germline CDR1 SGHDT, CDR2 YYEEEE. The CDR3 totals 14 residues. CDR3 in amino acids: CASSLGGQVYEQYF. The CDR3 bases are TGTGCCAGCAGCTTGGGGGGACAGGTTTACGAGCAGTACTTC.

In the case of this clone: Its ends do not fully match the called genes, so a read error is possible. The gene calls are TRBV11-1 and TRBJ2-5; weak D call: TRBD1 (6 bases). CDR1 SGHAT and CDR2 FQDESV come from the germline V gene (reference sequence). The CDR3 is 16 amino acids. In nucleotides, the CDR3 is TGTGCCAGCAGCTTTGACGGGACACGCATCCAAGAGATCCAGTACTTC. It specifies CASSFDGTRIQEIQYF.

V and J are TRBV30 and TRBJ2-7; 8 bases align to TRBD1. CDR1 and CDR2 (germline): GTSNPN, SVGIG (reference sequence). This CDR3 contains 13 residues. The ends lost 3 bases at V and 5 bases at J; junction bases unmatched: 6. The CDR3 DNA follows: TGTGCCTGGAGCAACAGGGGGTGGCACGAGCAGTACTTC. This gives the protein CAWSNRGWHEQYF.

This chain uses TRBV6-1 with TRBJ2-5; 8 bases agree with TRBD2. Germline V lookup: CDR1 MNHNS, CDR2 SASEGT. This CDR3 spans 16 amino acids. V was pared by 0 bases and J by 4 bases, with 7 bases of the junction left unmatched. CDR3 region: CASSEAGGRFGETQYF. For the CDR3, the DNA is TGTGCCAGCAGTGAAGCTGGCGGGAGGTTTGGAGAGACCCAGTACTTC.